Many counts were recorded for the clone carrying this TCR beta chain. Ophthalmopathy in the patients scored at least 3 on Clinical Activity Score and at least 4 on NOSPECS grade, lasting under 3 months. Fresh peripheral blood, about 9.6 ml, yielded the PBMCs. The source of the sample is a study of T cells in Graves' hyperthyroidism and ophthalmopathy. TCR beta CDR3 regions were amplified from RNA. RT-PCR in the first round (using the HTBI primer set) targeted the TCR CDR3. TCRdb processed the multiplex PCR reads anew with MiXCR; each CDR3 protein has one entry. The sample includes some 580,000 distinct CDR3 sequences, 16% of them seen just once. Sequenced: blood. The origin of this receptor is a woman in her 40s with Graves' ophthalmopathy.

The CDR3 spells CASSSGYGLAGPWGTDTQYF. The CDR3 DNA reads TGTGCCAGCAGCTCTGGTTATGGGCTAGCAGGGCCGTGGGGCACAGATACGCAGTATTTT. J is TRBJ2-3 and V is TRBV7-3; D could derive from TRBD1 or TRBD2 (5 bases each). The CDR3 is 20 residues long. Germline V gives CDR1 SGHTA, CDR2 FQGTGA. V lost 4 bases, J lost 1 base, and 27 bases lay in between.